These 4 T cell receptor beta chains originate from one sample sequenced in a study of T cell repertoires in cytomegalovirus infection (dated by TCRdb to between 2019 and 2020). The run used an Illumina HiSeq 1500. Through fastp at Q25 and MiXCR, TCRdb rebuilt clones from the public reads, retaining in-frame beta chains. Here each entry gathers all rows of one CDR3 protein and keeps the most common genes and DNA. Recorded for this sample are about 98,000 distinct CDR3 sequences; approximately 15% of them occurred a single time. The ten largest clones take up more than 7% of the sample. The sequenced material came from PBMCs. These receptors came from a human donor in good health (CMV status not recorded). Some clones in this sample may be carry-over from other donors' samples.

This chain links TRBV10-3 with TRBJ2-3; 8 bases are a match to TRBD1. The trim removed 0 bases at V and 12 bases at J, leaving 2 bases unmatched. Germline V gene data show CDR1 as ENHRY and CDR2 as SYGVKD. This CDR3 contains 12 residues. The DNA of the CDR3 is TGTGCCATCAGTGAGTCGGACAGGGACCAGTATTTT. It specifies CAISESDRDQYF.

There are many counts of this clonotype. The chain uses TRBV7-2 and TRBJ2-7; 7 bases line up with TRBD1. The CDR3 is 13 residues long. The V segment lost 5 bases and the J segment 2 bases; nucleotides outside the gene matches: 3. CDR1 is SGHTA, CDR2 FQGNSA, per germline. Here the CDR3 reads CASSIDRAYEQYF. The DNA of the CDR3 is TGTGCCAGCAGCATTGACAGGGCCTACGAGCAGTACTTC.

The sample holds many counts of this clonotype. The V and J genes are TRBV28 and TRBJ2-7; maybe TRBD2 (8 bases). V lost 7 bases to trimming and J lost 6 bases, with 19 bases between them. The length of the CDR3 is 14 residues. Germline V lookup: CDR1 MDHEN, CDR2 SYDVKM. CDR3 bases: TGTGCCAGCACTCAGGGGGGACTAGATGCCGAGCAGTACTTC. This gives the protein CASTQGGLDAEQYF.

This clonotype turned up a few times. The genes are TRBV18 and TRBJ1-6; D is perhaps TRBD1 (6 bases). The V end was cut by 3 bases, the J end by 7 bases, with 13 bases between. Germline values: CDR1 KGHSH, CDR2 LQKENI. The CDR3 spans 15 residues. DNA of the CDR3: TGTGCCAGCTCACCGACGACAGGTGTCAATTCACCCCTCCACTTT. As protein: CASSPTTGVNSPLHF.